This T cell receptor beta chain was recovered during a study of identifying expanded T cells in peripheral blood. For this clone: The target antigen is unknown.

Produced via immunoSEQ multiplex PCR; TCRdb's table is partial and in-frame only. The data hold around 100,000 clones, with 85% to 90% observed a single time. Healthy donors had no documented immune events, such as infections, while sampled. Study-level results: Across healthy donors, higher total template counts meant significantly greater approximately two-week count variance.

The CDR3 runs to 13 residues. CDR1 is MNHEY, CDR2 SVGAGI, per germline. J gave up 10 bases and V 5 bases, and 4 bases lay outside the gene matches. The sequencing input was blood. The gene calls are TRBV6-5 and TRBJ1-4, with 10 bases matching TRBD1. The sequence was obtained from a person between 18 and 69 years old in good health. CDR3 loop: CASSQGQGGKLFF. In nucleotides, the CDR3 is TGTGCCAGCAGTCAAGGACAGGGGGGAAAACTGTTTTTT.